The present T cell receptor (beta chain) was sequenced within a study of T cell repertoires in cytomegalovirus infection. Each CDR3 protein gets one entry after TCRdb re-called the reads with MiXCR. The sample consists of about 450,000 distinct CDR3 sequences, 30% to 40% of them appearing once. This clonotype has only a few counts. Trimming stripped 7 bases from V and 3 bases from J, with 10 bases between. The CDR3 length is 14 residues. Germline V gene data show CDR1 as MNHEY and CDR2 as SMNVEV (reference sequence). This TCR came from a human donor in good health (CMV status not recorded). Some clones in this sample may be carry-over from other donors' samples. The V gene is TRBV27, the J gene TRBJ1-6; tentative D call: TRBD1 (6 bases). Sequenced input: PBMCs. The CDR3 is CASTGGYYNSPLHF. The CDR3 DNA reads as TGTGCCAGCACGGGGGGCTACTATAATTCACCCCTCCACTTT.